Each of the 8 T cell receptor beta chains below was sequenced from the same sample in a study of T-cell reconstitution after alpha-beta-depleted transplantation in children. The library targeted TCRbeta and was prepared with unique molecular identifiers. MiXCR, run by TCRdb on the PCR reads, gives a single entry per CDR3 protein. The sample holds about 440,000 distinct CDR3 sequences, 43% seen once. The starting material was PBMCs, obtained before TCRalphabeta/CD19-depleted stem cell transplant. These receptors came from a girl aged 2-10 years with aplastic anemia, due to receive a stem cell transplant.

V and J are TRBV5-8 and TRBJ2-5, with 12 bases matching TRBD1. The germline CDR1 and CDR2 sequences are SGHTS and YDEGEE. CDR3 length equals 14 residues. The V segment lost 3 bases and the J segment 4 bases; nucleotides outside the gene matches: 1. CDR3 loop: CASSWDRGRETQYF. The CDR3 bases are TGTGCCAGCAGCTGGGACAGGGGGCGAGAGACCCAGTACTTC.

The chain combines TRBV5-5 with TRBJ1-2, with D maybe TRBD1 (5 bases). The germline CDR1 and CDR2 sequences are SGHKS and YYEKEE (reference sequence). The V end lost 3 bases, the J end lost 10 bases, and 16 bases lay between the germline ends. The CDR3 loop spans 13 amino acids. This chain's CDR3 is CASSSRASRDYTF. In nucleotides, the CDR3 is TGTGCCAGCAGCTCCAGGGCCTCCCGGGACTACACCTTC.

The V and J genes are TRBV28 and TRBJ1-2; tentative D call: TRBD1 (6 bases). CDR1 and CDR2 from the germline V gene are MDHEN and SYDVKM. The CDR3 is made up of 16 amino acids. Trimming cost V 0 bases and J 2 bases, with 13 bases left between them. CDR3: CASSLWLTGTNYGYTF. DNA for the CDR3: TGTGCCAGCAGTTTATGGCTAACAGGGACAAACTATGGCTACACCTTC.

This clonotype is a singleton in its sample. This sequence joins TRBV20-1 and TRBJ2-3, with TRBD2 identical over 7 bases. The CDR3 runs 16 residues. Per germline, CDR1 DFQATT and CDR2 SNEGSKA (reference sequence). V shed 6 bases, J shed 11 bases, and the junction held 23 bases outside the gene matches. CDR3 in DNA: TGCAGTGCGGAACCCGGTATCGGCGGGAGTTTGAGTGGGCAGTATTTT. It yields the protein CSAEPGIGGSLSGQYF.

This sequence joins TRBV7-2 and TRBJ1-5, with 8 positions matching TRBD1. From germline, CDR1 is SGHTA and CDR2 FQGNSA. J was trimmed by 0 bases and V by 6 bases; bases with no gene match: 4. This CDR3 region has 15 residues. This chain's CDR3 is CASSKGQVSNQPQHF. The CDR3 bases are TGTGCCAGCAGTAAGGGACAGGTTAGCAATCAGCCCCAGCATTTT.

The V call is TRBV7-3, the J call TRBJ2-6; D ambiguous. V dropped 6 bases and J dropped 4 bases, with 10 bases sitting between them. The germline V gene encodes CDR1 SGHTA and CDR2 FQGTGA. The CDR3 runs to 14 residues. The CDR3 sequence is CASSSGPGANVLTF. In DNA, the CDR3 is TGTGCCAGCAGTTCCGGACCCGGGGCCAACGTCCTGACTTTC.

In this sample, this clonotype turned up many times. The chain combines TRBV4-2 with TRBJ2-1, with TRBD2 matching 12 bases. The V segment lost 3 bases and the J segment 7 bases; nucleotides outside the gene matches: 10. CDR1 and CDR2 (germline): LGHNA, YNFKEQ. The CDR3 is made up of 17 amino acids. The chain's CDR3 is CASSHDPTSGSLNEQFF. The CDR3 bases are TGTGCCAGCAGCCACGACCCGACTAGCGGGAGCCTTAATGAGCAGTTCTTC.

On this clonotype itself: The junction departs from the called germline gene at one end, perhaps through a read error. The gene calls are TRBV7-3 and TRBJ2-2; the match to TRBD2 covers 14 bases. Germline CDR1 is SGHTA and CDR2 is FQGTGA. The length of the CDR3 is 19 residues. CDR3 residues: CASSLTGTSGRALPGELFF. In DNA, the CDR3 is TGTGCCAGCAGCCTAACCGGGACTAGCGGGAGAGCCCTCCCCGGGGAGCTGTTTTTT.